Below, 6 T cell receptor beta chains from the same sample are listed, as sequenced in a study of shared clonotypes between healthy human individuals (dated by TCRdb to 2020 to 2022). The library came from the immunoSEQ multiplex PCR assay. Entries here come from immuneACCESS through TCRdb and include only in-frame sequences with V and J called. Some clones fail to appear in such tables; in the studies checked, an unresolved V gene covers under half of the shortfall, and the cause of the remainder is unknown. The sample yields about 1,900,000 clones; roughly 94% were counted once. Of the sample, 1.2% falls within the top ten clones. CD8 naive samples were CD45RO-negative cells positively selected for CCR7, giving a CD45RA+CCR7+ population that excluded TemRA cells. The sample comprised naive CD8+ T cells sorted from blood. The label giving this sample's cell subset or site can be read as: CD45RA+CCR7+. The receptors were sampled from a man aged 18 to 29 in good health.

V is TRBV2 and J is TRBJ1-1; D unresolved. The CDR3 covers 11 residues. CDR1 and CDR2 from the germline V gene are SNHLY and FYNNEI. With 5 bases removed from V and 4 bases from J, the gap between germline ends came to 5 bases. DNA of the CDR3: TGTGCCAGCAGTCCGTTCACTGAAGCTTTCTTT. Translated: CASSPFTEAFF.

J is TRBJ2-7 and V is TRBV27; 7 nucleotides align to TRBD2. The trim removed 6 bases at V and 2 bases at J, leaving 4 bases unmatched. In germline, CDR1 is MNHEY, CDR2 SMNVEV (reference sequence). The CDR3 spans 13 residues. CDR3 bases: TGTGCCAGCAGACCACTAGCGACCTACGAGCAGTACTTC. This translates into CASRPLATYEQYF.

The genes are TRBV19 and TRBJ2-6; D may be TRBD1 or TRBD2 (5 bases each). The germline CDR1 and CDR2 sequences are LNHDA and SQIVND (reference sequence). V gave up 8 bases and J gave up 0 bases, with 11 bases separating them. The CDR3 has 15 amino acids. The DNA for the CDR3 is TGTGCCAGTGGGACCCCCCGCTCTGGGGCCAACGTCCTGACTTTC. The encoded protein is CASGTPRSGANVLTF. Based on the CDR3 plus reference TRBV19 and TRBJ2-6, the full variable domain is DGGITQSPKYLFRKEGQNVTLSCEQNLNHDAMYWYRQDPGQGLRLIYYSQIVNDFQKGDIAEGYSVSREKKESFPLTVTSAQKNPTAFYLCASGTPRSGANVLTFGAGSRLTVL.

CDR3 DNA: TGTGCCGTCCGGGACAGGGGAGGACCAGATACGCAGTATTTT. Protein product: CAVRDRGGPDTQYF. The genes are TRBV10-3 and TRBJ2-3; 10 positions agree with TRBD1. The CDR3 is made up of 14 amino acids. V dropped 11 bases and J dropped 4; count of bases not matched to a gene: 9. Germline V gene sequence: CDR1 ENHRY, CDR2 SYGVKD.

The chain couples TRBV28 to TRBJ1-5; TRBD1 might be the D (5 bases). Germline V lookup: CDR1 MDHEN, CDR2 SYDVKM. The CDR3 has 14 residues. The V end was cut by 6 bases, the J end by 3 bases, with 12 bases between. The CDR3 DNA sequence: TGTGCCAGCAGAGAACGGGGGGACAATCAGCCCCAGCATTTT. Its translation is CASRERGDNQPQHF.

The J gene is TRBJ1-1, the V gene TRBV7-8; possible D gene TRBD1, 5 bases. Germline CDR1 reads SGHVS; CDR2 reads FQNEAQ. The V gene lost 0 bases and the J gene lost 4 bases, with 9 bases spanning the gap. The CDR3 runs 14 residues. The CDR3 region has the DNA TGTGCCAGCAGCTTAGCTGGGGACGCCACTGAAGCTTTCTTT. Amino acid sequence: CASSLAGDATEAFF.